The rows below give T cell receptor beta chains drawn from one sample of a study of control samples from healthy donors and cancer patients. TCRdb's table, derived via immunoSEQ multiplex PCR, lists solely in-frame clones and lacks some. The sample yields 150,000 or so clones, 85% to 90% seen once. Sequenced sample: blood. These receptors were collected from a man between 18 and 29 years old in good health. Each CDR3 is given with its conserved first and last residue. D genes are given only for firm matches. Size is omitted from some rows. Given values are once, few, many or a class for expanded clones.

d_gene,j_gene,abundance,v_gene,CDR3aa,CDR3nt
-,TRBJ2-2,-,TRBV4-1,CASSQDLGGAIGYTGELFF,TGCGCCAGCAGCCAAGATCTGGGGGGCGCTATTGGGTACACCGGGGAGCTGTTTTTT
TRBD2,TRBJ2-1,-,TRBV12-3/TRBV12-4,CASSRTSGGEQFF,TGTGCCAGCAGTCGCACTAGCGGGGGTGAGCAGTTCTTC
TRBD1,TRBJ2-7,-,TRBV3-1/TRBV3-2,CASSPGGQYYEQYF,TGTGCCAGCAGCCCTGGGGGACAGTACTACGAGCAGTACTTC
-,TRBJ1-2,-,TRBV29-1,CSVEHTDFYGYTF,TGCAGCGTTGAGCACACCGACTTCTATGGCTACACCTTC
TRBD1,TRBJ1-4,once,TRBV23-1,CASSQFSIQGAPMLDEKLFF,TGCGCCAGCAGTCAATTTAGCATCCAGGGGGCGCCGATGTTGGATGAAAAACTGTTTTTT
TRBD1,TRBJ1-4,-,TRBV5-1,CASSDRERRDEKLFF,TGCGCCAGCAGCGACAGGGAAAGGAGGGACGAAAAACTGTTTTTT
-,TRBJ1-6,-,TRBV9,CASSVGGSPLHF,TGTGCCAGCAGCGTAGGAGGGTCACCCCTCCACTTT
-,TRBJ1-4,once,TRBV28,CASSFPTDFNEKLFF,TGTGCCAGCAGTTTCCCGACAGACTTTAATGAAAAACTGTTTTTT
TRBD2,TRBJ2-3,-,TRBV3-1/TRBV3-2,CASSQATGGNTDTQYF,TGTGCCAGCAGCCAAGCAACGGGGGGAAACACAGATACGCAGTATTTT
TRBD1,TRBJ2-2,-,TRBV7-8,CASSRTAGTGGIGELFF,TGTGCCAGCAGCCGTACGGCCGGGACAGGGGGCATCGGGGAGCTGTTTTTT
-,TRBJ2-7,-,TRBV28,CASSPYREGNEQYF,TGTGCCAGCAGCCCATACAGGGAGGGGAACGAGCAGTACTTC
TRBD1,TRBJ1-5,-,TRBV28,CASRHQQGAGNQPQHF,TGTGCCAGCAGGCATCAACAGGGGGCGGGAAATCAGCCCCAGCATTTT
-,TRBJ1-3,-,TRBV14,CASSHQGSQNTIYF,TGTGCCAGCAGCCACCAGGGTAGTCAGAACACCATATATTTT
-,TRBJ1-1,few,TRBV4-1,CASSREDKAFF,TGCGCCAGCAGCCGAGAGGACAAAGCTTTCTTT
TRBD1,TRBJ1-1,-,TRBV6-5,CASSRILGTAREAFF,TGTGCCAGCAGTCGAATCTTAGGGACAGCCAGGGAAGCTTTCTTT
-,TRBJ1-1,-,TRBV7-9,CASSHLRGANTEAFF,TGTGCCAGCAGCCACCTCCGAGGGGCAAACACTGAAGCTTTCTTT
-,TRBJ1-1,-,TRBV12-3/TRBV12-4,CASSLRGGTEAFF,TGTGCCAGCAGTTTACGTGGGGGCACTGAAGCTTTCTTT
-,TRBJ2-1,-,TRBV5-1,CASSLGTSSYNEQFF,TGCGCCAGCAGCTTGGGGACTTCCTCGTACAATGAGCAGTTCTTC
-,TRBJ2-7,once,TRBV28,CASSLRGPSSYEQYF,TGTGCCAGCAGTTTAAGGGGCCCAAGCTCCTACGAGCAGTACTTC
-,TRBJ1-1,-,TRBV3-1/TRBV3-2,CASSSRSVNTEAFF,TGTGCCAGCAGCTCCCGATCGGTGAACACTGAAGCTTTCTTT
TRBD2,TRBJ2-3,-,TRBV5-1,CASSFGLETDTQYF,TGCGCCAGCAGCTTCGGACTAGAGACAGATACGCAGTATTTT
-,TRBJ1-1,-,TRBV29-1,CSGTSGRVDTEAFF,TGCAGCGGAACCTCGGGACGTGTGGACACTGAAGCTTTCTTT
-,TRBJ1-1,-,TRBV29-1,CSAESGKAFF,TGCAGCGCTGAATCAGGGAAAGCTTTCTTT
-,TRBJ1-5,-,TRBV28,CASSLPASGQPQHF,TGTGCCAGCAGTTTACCCGCCTCGGGTCAGCCCCAGCATTTT
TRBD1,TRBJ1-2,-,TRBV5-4,CASSLVATGPGYTF,TGTGCCAGCAGCTTGGTCGCGACAGGGCCAGGCTACACCTTC
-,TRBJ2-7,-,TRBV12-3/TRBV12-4,CASRDTDSYEQYF,TGTGCCAGCAGGGACACCGACTCCTACGAGCAGTACTTC
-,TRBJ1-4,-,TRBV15,CATSRDLLATNEKLFF,TGTGCCACCAGCAGAGATCTTCTGGCAACTAATGAAAAACTGTTTTTT
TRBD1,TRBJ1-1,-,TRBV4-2,CASSQGQGGGTEAFF,TGTGCCAGCAGCCAGGGACAGGGGGGGGGCACTGAAGCTTTCTTT
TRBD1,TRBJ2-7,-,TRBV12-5,CASGFGTEVYRLHF,TGTGCTAGTGGTTTCGGGACAGAAGTGTATAGGCTACACTTC
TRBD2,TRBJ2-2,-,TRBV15,CATSRGVAGVLRGTGELFF,TGTGCCACCAGCAGAGGGGTAGCGGGGGTCCTCCGGGGCACCGGGGAGCTGTTTTTT
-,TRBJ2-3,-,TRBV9,CASSPQFGDTQYF,TGTGCCAGCAGCCCCCAGTTTGGAGATACGCAGTATTTT
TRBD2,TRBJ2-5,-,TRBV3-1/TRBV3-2,CASNLQGGRETQYF,TGTGCCAGCAACCTGCAGGGAGGGCGAGAGACCCAGTACTTC
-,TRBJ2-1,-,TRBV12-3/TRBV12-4,CASSRPGNEQFF,TGTGCCAGCAGTCGGCCTGGGAATGAGCAGTTCTTC
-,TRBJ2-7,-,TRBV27,CASSLSRQGSYEQYF,TGTGCCAGCAGTTTATCGAGACAAGGCTCCTACGAGCAGTACTTC
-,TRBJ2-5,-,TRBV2,CASSVQGRVETQYF,TGTGCCAGCAGTGTACAGGGGAGGGTAGAGACCCAGTACTTC
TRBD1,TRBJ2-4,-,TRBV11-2,CASSSGQGLAKNIQYF,TGTGCCAGCAGCTCCGGACAGGGGCTAGCCAAAAACATTCAGTACTTC
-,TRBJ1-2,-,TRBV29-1,CSVGLGSGYTF,TGCAGCGTTGGGTTGGGTTCCGGCTACACCTTC
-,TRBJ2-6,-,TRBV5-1,CASSSQAGANVLTF,TGCGCCAGCAGCTCCCAGGCTGGGGCCAACGTCCTGACTTTC
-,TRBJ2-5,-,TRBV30,CAWTKSSGEQETQYF,TGTGCCTGGACCAAATCGTCTGGGGAGCAAGAGACCCAGTACTTC
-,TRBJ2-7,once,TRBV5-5,CASSPKDYEQYF,TGTGCCAGCAGCCCGAAAGACTACGAGCAGTACTTC
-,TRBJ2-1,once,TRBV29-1,CSVASRRGEQFF,TGCAGCGTTGCTTCACGGAGAGGAGAGCAGTTCTTC
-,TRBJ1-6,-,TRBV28,CASRTGSGGSPLHF,TGTGCCAGCAGGACAGGTTCCGGAGGTTCACCCCTCCACTTT
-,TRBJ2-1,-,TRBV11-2,CASSLERLTEQFF,TGTGCCAGCAGCTTAGAGCGGCTTACCGAGCAGTTCTTC
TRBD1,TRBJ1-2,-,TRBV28,CASRRNQGDGYTF,TGTGCCAGCAGAAGGAATCAGGGGGACGGCTACACCTTC
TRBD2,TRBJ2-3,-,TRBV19,CASSPLGLAGGQTDTQYF,TGTGCCAGTAGTCCCCTCGGACTAGCGGGGGGGCAGACAGATACGCAGTATTTT
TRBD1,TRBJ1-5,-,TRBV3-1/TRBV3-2,CASSQGGTGYQPQHF,TGTGCCAGCAGCCAAGGCGGGACAGGATATCAGCCCCAGCATTTT
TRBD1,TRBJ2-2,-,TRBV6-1,CASSEPGGRGTGELFF,TGTGCCAGCAGTGAACCAGGGGGCAGGGGCACCGGGGAGCTGTTTTTT
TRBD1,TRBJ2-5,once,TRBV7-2,CASSPGTGAETQYF,TGTGCCAGCAGCCCAGGGACAGGGGCGGAGACCCAGTACTTC
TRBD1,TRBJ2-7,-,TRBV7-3,CASSLFGRGTYEQYF,TGTGCCAGCAGCTTATTTGGCAGGGGGACCTACGAGCAGTACTTC
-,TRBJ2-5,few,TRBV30,CAWRQLQETQYF,TGTGCCTGGAGACAGCTCCAGGAGACCCAGTACTTC
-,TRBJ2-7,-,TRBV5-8,CASRAQGTPEQYF,TGTGCCAGCAGAGCCCAGGGAACTCCCGAGCAGTACTTC
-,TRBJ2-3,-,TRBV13,CASSFRGALATDTQYF,TGTGCCAGCAGCTTTCGGGGGGCCCTAGCCACAGATACGCAGTATTTT
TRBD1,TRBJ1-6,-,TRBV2,CASKESGTVNSPLHF,TGTGCCAGCAAAGAATCCGGGACAGTTAATTCACCCCTCCACTTT
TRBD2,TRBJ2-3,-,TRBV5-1,CASSPGLAGDTQYF,TGCGCCAGCAGCCCAGGACTAGCGGGGGATACGCAGTATTTT
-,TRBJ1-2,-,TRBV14,CASSPGRMGFRGYTF,TGTGCCAGCAGCCCAGGCCGAATGGGCTTCCGTGGCTACACCTTC